This entry lists 16 T cell receptor beta chains sequenced from one sample in a study of blood T cells in healthy people across ages. PCR was performed a second time for about 6 to 11 cycles using a sample-barcoded 5' primer and a J-beta primer mix. TCRdb re-called the 5' RACE reads through MiXCR, storing one row per CDR3 protein. The table includes hundreds of thousands of distinct CDR3 sequences, roughly 20% detected once. Specimen: blood. These receptors all stem from a man between 70 and 80 years old in good health.

Only a few counts were recorded for this clonotype. The chain's CDR3 is CASSTPRTSGSSNTGELFF. CDR3 in DNA: TGTGCCAGCAGCACCCCTCGGACTAGCGGGAGTTCGAACACCGGGGAGCTGTTTTTT. V usage is TRBV7-6 and J usage is TRBJ2-2, with 13 bases aligning to TRBD2. The V and J ends lost 5 bases and 0 bases, in that order; junction bases with no gene match: 9. This CDR3 comprises 19 residues. Germline-derived CDR1 and CDR2 are SGHVS and FNYEAQ. Complete variable domain (other parts from reference TRBV7-6 and TRBJ2-2): GAGVSQSPRYKVTKRGQDVALRCDPISGHVSLYWYRQALGQGPEFLTYFNYEAQQDKSGLPNDRFSAERPEGSISTLTIQRTEQRDSAMYRCASSTPRTSGSSNTGELFFGEGSRLTVL.

Concerning this clonotype: Since no conserved phenylalanine or tryptophan closes the CDR3, a read error is the likely cause. The DNA is left out, because the CDR3 cannot be placed on it with certainty; the CDR3 is given as TCRdb lists it. The chain couples TRBV3-1 to TRBJ2-1; the table's D call of TRBD1 was not tested on the DNA. The CDR3 is made up of 14 amino acids, end residues included. The germline gives CDR1 LGHDT, CDR2 YNNKEL (reference sequence). The chain's CDR3 is CASSFWGTSNEQLL.

The rearrangement joins TRBV5-1 to TRBJ2-1, with 10 bases identical to TRBD2. The junction had 2 bases not matched to a gene; V was cut back by 2 bases and J by 0 bases. There are 16 residues in the CDR3. The germline gives CDR1 SGHRS, CDR2 YFSETQ. The CDR3, as DNA: TGCGCCAGCAGCTTACTAGCGGGAAGCTCCTACAATGAGCAGTTCTTC. It encodes CASSLLAGSSYNEQFF.

The genes are TRBV7-9 and TRBJ1-2, with a weak D call TRBD1 (5 bases). V was pared by 4 bases and J by 1 base, with 10 bases between. The CDR3 has 14 residues. CDR1 is SEHNR and CDR2 is FQNEAQ in the germline V gene (reference sequence). The CDR3, as DNA: TGTGCCAGCAGCTCGGGGGAATTTAACTATGGCTACACCTTC. This sequence encodes CASSSGEFNYGYTF.

As regards this clonotype: Possible read error: a much larger clone is one base away. V is TRBV12-3 or TRBV12-4 and J is TRBJ1-1, with D uncertain. This CDR3 has 13 amino acids. V was trimmed by 4 bases and J by 5 bases, leaving 11 bases between them. CDR3 DNA: TGTGCCAGCAGTTCATCCCCTTGGACTGAAGCTTTCTTT. The encoded protein is CASSSSPWTEAFF.

This clonotype has just a few counts. This chain uses TRBV9 with TRBJ2-6, with D unclear. CDR3 length: 17 amino acids. Germline loops: CDR1 SGDLS, CDR2 YYNGEE. V lost 4 bases, J lost 0 bases, and 14 bases lay in between. This CDR3 reads CASSPSLFGSGANVLTF. CDR3 bases: TGTGCCAGCAGCCCTTCGTTGTTCGGCTCTGGGGCCAACGTCCTGACTTTC.

CDR3 sequence (DNA): TGTGCCAGCAGCTTGGCGGCAGGGAGTATATCGCCCCAGCATTTT. Protein sequence: CASSLAAGSISPQHF. The chain joins TRBV5-5 to TRBJ1-5; D perhaps matches TRBD1 (5 bases). CDR1 is SGHKS, CDR2 YYEKEE, per germline (reference sequence). The CDR3 is made up of 15 amino acids. The V end was cut by 0 bases, the J end by 9 bases, with 16 bases between. Full variable domain (missing parts from reference TRBV5-5 and TRBJ1-5): DAGVTQSPTHLIKTRGQQVTLRCSPISGHKSVSWYQQVLGQGPQFIFQYYEKEERGRGNFPDRFSARQFPNYSSELNVNALLLGDSALYLCASSLAAGSISPQHFGDGTRLSIL.

This clonotype has a handful of counts. The gene calls are TRBV9 and TRBJ2-1; maybe TRBD2 (6 bases). This CDR3 is 16 amino acids long. Deletions cut 5 bases from V and 5 bases from J, with 20 bases between. The germline CDR1 and CDR2 sequences are SGDLS and YYNGEE. The CDR3 DNA follows: TGTGCCAGCAGTGATAGGCGGGGAGGACGTCACAATGAGCAGTTCTTC. The encoded protein is CASSDRRGGRHNEQFF. The full variable domain, its missing parts supplied by reference TRBV9 and TRBJ2-1, is DSGVTQTPKHLITATGQRVTLRCSPRSGDLSVYWYQQSLDQGLQFLIQYYNGEERAKGNILERFSAQQFPDLHSELNLSSLELGDSALYFCASSDRRGGRHNEQFFGPGTRLTVL.

Regarding this clonotype: One junction end disagrees with the germline gene, perhaps due to a read error. The rearrangement links TRBV7-7 to TRBJ2-3, with a possible D match to TRBD2 (7 bases). CDR1 SSHAT and CDR2 FNYEAQ come from the germline V gene (reference sequence). The CDR3 is made up of 15 amino acids. DNA for the CDR3: TGTGCTAGCAGCTCGGGGGGCGGACCCACAGATACGCAGTATTTT. Encoded protein: CASSSGGGPTDTQYF. The complete variable domain, with remaining parts taken from reference TRBV7-7 and TRBJ2-3, reads GAGVSQSPRYKVTKRGQDVTLRCDPISSHATLYWYQQALGQGPEFLTYFNYEAQPDKSGLPSDRFSAERPEGSISTLTIQRTEQRDSAMYRCASSSGGGPTDTQYFGPGTRLTVL.

This clonotype turned up a few times. This rearrangement joins TRBV7-9 to TRBJ1-4; no definite D call. V lost 3 bases and J lost 7, with 15 bases in between. The CDR3 has 15 amino acids. CDR1 is SEHNR and CDR2 is FQNEAQ in the germline V gene (reference sequence). The CDR3 loop is CASSFHGKSSEKLFF. CDR3 sequence (DNA): TGTGCCAGCAGCTTTCACGGAAAGAGCAGTGAAAAACTGTTTTTT.

This sequence joins TRBV4-1 and TRBJ2-4; 11 bases map to TRBD2. V was pared by 2 bases and J by 3 bases, with 6 bases of the junction left unmatched. CDR1 and CDR2 from the germline V gene are MGHRA and YSYEKL. The CDR3 length is 17 residues. The CDR3 here is CASSQLAGGGGKNIQYF. The CDR3 coding sequence is TGCGCCAGCAGCCAACTAGCGGGAGGAGGAGGCAAAAACATTCAGTACTTC.

This clonotype has only a few counts. The genes are TRBV2 and TRBJ2-7; possible D gene TRBD2, 6 bases. The CDR3 spans 16 residues. Germline V gene data show CDR1 as SNHLY and CDR2 as FYNNEI. V lost 6 bases and J lost 3, with 21 bases in between. The CDR3 is CASSLLARGGNYEQYF. CDR3 coding DNA: TGTGCCAGCAGCCTCCTAGCGAGAGGAGGGAACTACGAGCAGTACTTC.

The chain recombines TRBV7-2 with TRBJ2-5; maybe TRBD1 (6 bases). Germline CDR1 is SGHTA and CDR2 is FQGNSA. CDR3 length equals 15 residues. V gave up 5 bases and J gave up 2 bases, with 15 bases separating them. CDR3 sequence reads: CASSHKFGQQETQYF. The CDR3 DNA reads as TGTGCCAGCAGCCATAAGTTTGGACAGCAAGAGACCCAGTACTTC.

Of note for this clonotype: Because the CDR3 is missing its conserved closing phenylalanine or tryptophan, this is likely a read error. The V gene is TRBV25-1, the J gene TRBJ1-6; TRBD1 matches at 7 bases. V shed 1 base and J 9 bases; nucleotides not matched to a gene: 6. In germline, CDR1 is MGHDK, CDR2 SYGVNS. This CDR3 has 15 amino acids. For the CDR3, the DNA is TGTGCCAGCAGTGAATGGGGGACAGAAGGTTCACCCCTCCACTCT. Its protein product is CASSEWGTEGSPLHS.

The genes are TRBV12-3 or TRBV12-4 and TRBJ2-5; D gene uncertain. V dropped 8 bases and J dropped 4 bases, with 14 bases sitting between them. This CDR3 has 13 residues. The CDR3 sequence is CASRPPERETQYF. The CDR3 DNA sequence: TGTGCCAGCCGACCTCCTGAGAGAGAGACCCAGTACTTC.

V gene TRBV5-1 combines with J gene TRBJ2-7; 10 nucleotides agree with TRBD2. CDR3 length: 15 residues. Germline trimming cut 4 bases from V and 0 bases from J; bases unmatched to any gene: 4. CDR1 and CDR2 from the germline V gene are SGHRS and YFSETQ. Here the CDR3 DNA reads TGCGCCAGCAGCGGCGGACTAGCGGTCTCCTACGAGCAGTACTTC. Its translation is CASSGGLAVSYEQYF.